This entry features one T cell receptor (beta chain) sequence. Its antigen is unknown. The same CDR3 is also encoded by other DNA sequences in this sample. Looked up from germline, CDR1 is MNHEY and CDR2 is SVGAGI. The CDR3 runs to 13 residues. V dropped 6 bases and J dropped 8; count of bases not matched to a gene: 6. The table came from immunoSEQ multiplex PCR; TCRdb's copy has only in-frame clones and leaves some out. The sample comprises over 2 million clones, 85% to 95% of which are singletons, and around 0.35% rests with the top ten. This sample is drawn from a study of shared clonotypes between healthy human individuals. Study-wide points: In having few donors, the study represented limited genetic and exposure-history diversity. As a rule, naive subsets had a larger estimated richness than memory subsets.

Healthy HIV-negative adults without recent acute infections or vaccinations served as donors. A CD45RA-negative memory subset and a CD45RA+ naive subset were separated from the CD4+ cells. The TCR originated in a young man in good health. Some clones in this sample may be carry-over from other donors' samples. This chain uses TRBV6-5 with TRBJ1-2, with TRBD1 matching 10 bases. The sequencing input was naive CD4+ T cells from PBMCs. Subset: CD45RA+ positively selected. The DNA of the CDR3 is TGTGCCAGCAGCCGAGACAGGGGGCAAGGCTACACCTTC. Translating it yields CASSRDRGQGYTF.